This is a list of T cell receptor beta chains from one sample in a study of technical replicates of blood from several donors. Here immunoSEQ multiplex PCR was the method, and the copy in TCRdb shows in-frame clones only, minus some. The sample has tens of thousands of clones, over 90% seen once. The material sequenced was T cells isolated from PBMCs. The source of these receptors is a human donor in good health. Each CDR3 is given with its conserved first and last residue. A D gene is named only where the DNA matches it firmly. A row's size may be missing; if present it is once, few, many or a size class.

>TRBD1|15|TRBV19|TRBJ1-5|NA
CASSYDRGTYQPQHF
TGTGCCAGTAGTTATGACAGGGGAACCTATCAGCCCCAGCATTTT
>NA|13|TRBV7-9|TRBJ1-1|NA
CASSSQENTEAFF
TGTGCCAGCAGCTCGCAGGAGAACACTGAAGCTTTCTTT
>NA|13|TRBV6-5|TRBJ2-7|NA
CASSYGPSSEQYF
TGTGCCAGCAGTTACGGGCCCTCCAGCGAGCAGTACTTC
>TRBD1|15|TRBV5-1|TRBJ1-2|NA
CASRDLDRALNTYTF
TGCGCCAGCAGGGACCTAGACAGGGCTTTGAATACCTACACCTTC
>NA|18|TRBV6-1|TRBJ1-1|NA
CASSEGASGRTKNTEAFF
TGTGCCAGCAGTGAAGGAGCTTCCGGTAGGACAAAGAACACTGAAGCTTTCTTT
>NA|13|TRBV4-1|TRBJ2-7|NA
CASSQGASYEQYF
TGCGCCAGCAGCCAAGGGGCCTCCTACGAGCAGTACTTC
>NA|12|TRBV11-3|TRBJ2-3|NA
CASSQVRSAQYF
TGTGCCAGCAGCCAGGTTAGGTCAGCGCAGTATTTT
>NA|14|TRBV5-1|TRBJ1-2|NA
CASSLALASYGYTF
TGCGCCAGCAGCTTGGCGCTCGCGAGCTATGGCTACACCTTC
>TRBD2|18|TRBV10-1|TRBJ2-3|NA
CASSTVTSGGALLDTQYF
TGCGCCAGCAGCACAGTAACTAGCGGGGGGGCCCTTTTGGATACGCAGTATTTT
>NA|14|TRBV27|TRBJ2-1|NA
CASKPYHSYNEQFF
TGTGCCAGCAAGCCTTACCACTCCTACAATGAGCAGTTCTTC
>NA|13|TRBV27|TRBJ2-7|NA
CASSLQSGWEQYF
TGTGCCAGCAGTTTACAATCTGGCTGGGAGCAGTACTTC
>TRBD2|14|TRBV6-6|TRBJ2-7|NA
CASSDSGGNYEQYF
TGTGCCAGCAGTGATAGCGGGGGGAACTACGAGCAGTACTTC
>TRBD2|17|TRBV4-1|TRBJ2-2|NA
CASSQGRAVTNTGELFF
TGCGCCAGCAGCCAGGGGAGGGCGGTCACGAACACCGGGGAGCTGTTTTTT
>TRBD2|16|TRBV6-1|TRBJ2-7|NA
CASSEALAGDFYEQYF
TGTGCCAGCAGTGAAGCGCTGGCGGGAGACTTCTACGAGCAGTACTTC
>TRBD1|15|TRBV7-8|TRBJ2-3|NA
CASSFTGAGWDTQYF
TGTGCCAGCAGCTTCACAGGGGCAGGGTGGGATACGCAGTATTTT
>NA|17|TRBV5-1|TRBJ1-3|NA
CASSLSGAFNSGNTIYF
TGCGCCAGCAGCTTGTCAGGGGCCTTCAACTCTGGAAACACCATATATTTT
>TRBD2|16|TRBV14|TRBJ2-1|NA
CASSRRLAGGLNEQFF
TGTGCCAGCAGCCGTCGGCTAGCGGGGGGGCTAAATGAGCAGTTCTTC
>TRBD1|13|TRBV11-3|TRBJ2-7|NA
CASSHGDRVEQYF
TGTGCCAGCAGCCACGGCGACAGGGTCGAGCAGTACTTC
>TRBD1|16|TRBV18|TRBJ2-1|once
CASSRDTGTGNNEQFF
TGTGCCAGCTCACGGGATACCGGGACAGGGAACAATGAGCAGTTCTTC